The 30 T cell receptor beta chains in this list originate from one sample, sequenced in a study of blood T cell repertoires in COVID-19. Produced via immunoSEQ multiplex PCR; TCRdb's table is partial and in-frame only. The sample carries around 90,000 clones, about 80% recorded once. Sequencing was performed on peripheral blood. These receptors came from a human donor in a cohort sampled during active COVID-19.

In this sample, this clone turned up once. The V and J genes are TRBV6-1 and TRBJ2-6; D is perhaps TRBD1 (6 bases). V lost 1 base, J lost 0 bases, and 13 bases lay in between. The CDR3 runs 18 residues. Per the germline V gene, CDR1 is MNHNS and CDR2 is SASEGT. The CDR3 region is CASSEDQRTASGANVLTF. CDR3 DNA: TGTGCCAGCAGTGAAGACCAACGGACAGCCTCTGGGGCCAACGTCCTGACTTTC.

This chain links TRBV10-3 with TRBJ2-7; TRBD2 matches at 7 bases. The CDR3 length is 17 residues. Unmatched junction bases numbered 10, after V lost 0 bases and J lost 2 bases. Germline V gene lookup returns CDR1 ENHRY and CDR2 SYGVKD. CDR3 bases: TGTGCCATCAGTGAGTCGGACGGAAAGGGACTAACCTACGAGCAGTACTTC. Protein sequence: CAISESDGKGLTYEQYF.

This chain uses TRBV27 with TRBJ2-5, with 8 bases lining up with TRBD1. Germline CDR1 MNHEY, CDR2 SMNVEV (reference sequence). The V gene end was trimmed by 5 bases and the J gene end by 3 bases; junction bases not matched to a gene: 14. The CDR3 totals 17 residues. The CDR3 loop reads CASSIQGARYREETQYF. For the CDR3, the DNA is TGTGCCAGCAGTATTCAGGGGGCGCGATACAGAGAAGAGACCCAGTACTTC.

This clone was seen a handful of times. This chain joins TRBV19 and TRBJ2-7; the D gene is possibly TRBD2 (6 bases). V lost 0 bases and J lost 7, with 13 bases in between. This CDR3 has 14 residues. Germline V lookup: CDR1 LNHDA, CDR2 SQIVND (reference sequence). CDR3 DNA: TGTGCCAGTAGTATAGACAGGAGGGGAACGGAGCAGTACTTC. This codes for CASSIDRRGTEQYF.

The rearrangement links TRBV7-8 to TRBJ2-7; TRBD1 is a possible D gene (6 bases). CDR3 length: 16 residues. Germline lookup yields CDR1 SGHVS and CDR2 FQNEAQ. V lost 1 base to trimming and J lost 2 bases, with 15 bases between them. This chain's CDR3 is CASSLDWGQLAYEQYF. The CDR3 DNA sequence: TGTGCCAGCAGCTTAGATTGGGGACAACTAGCCTACGAGCAGTACTTC. Full variable domain (outside the CDR3, taken from reference TRBV7-8 and TRBJ2-7): GAGVSQSPRYKVAKRGQDVALRCDPISGHVSLFWYQQALGQGPEFLTYFQNEAQLDKSGLPSDRFFAERPEGSVSTLKIQRTQQEDSAVYLCASSLDWGQLAYEQYFGPGTRLTVT.

This chain connects TRBV19 to TRBJ2-7, with D tentatively TRBD2 (5 bases). V was cut by 1 base and J by 1 base, with 11 bases left in between. Germline CDR1 and CDR2: LNHDA and SQIVND (reference sequence). This CDR3 has 15 residues. The CDR3 is CASSIGGAESYEQYF. In DNA form, the CDR3 reads TGTGCCAGTAGTATAGGGGGAGCTGAATCCTACGAGCAGTACTTC.

The rearrangement links TRBV29-1 to TRBJ1-1; 12 bases line up with TRBD1. V lost 7 bases to trimming and J lost 6 bases; unmatched junction nucleotides: 9. The CDR3 has 14 residues. Per germline, CDR1 SQVTM and CDR2 ANQGSEA. DNA of the CDR3: TGCAGCGCCACGGGACAGGGGGCGAAATCTGAAGCTTTCTTT. Amino acids: CSATGQGAKSEAFF.

In this sample, this clone turned up a few times. V is TRBV19 and J is TRBJ2-5, with 11 bases that match TRBD2. CDR3 length: 15 amino acids. The J segment lost 10 bases and the V segment lost 6 bases, leaving 13 bases of the junction unmatched. Germline V gene sequence: CDR1 LNHDA, CDR2 SQIVND (reference sequence). In DNA form, the CDR3 reads TGTGCCAGTAGGGGAACTAGCGGGGGCCGATCTGACCAGTACTTC. Translating it yields CASRGTSGGRSDQYF.

J is TRBJ2-7 and V is TRBV18; the D is unclear. The CDR3 is made up of 16 amino acids. V was cut by 3 bases and J by 2 bases, with 17 bases left in between. Germline-derived CDR1 and CDR2 are KGHSH and LQKENI. CDR3 amino acids: CASSPLPAAIAYEQYF. DNA of the CDR3: TGTGCCAGCTCACCCCTCCCCGCAGCGATAGCCTACGAGCAGTACTTC.

CDR3 bases: TGTGCCATCGGACAGGGAATCCACGAGCAGTACTTC. This translates into CAIGQGIHEQYF. The chain has TRBV10-3 and TRBJ2-7, with 8 nucleotides matching TRBD1. The CDR3 has 12 residues. V was clipped by 8 bases and J by 5 bases; unmatched bases: 5. Germline-derived CDR1 and CDR2 are ENHRY and SYGVKD.

In its sample, this clone was seen a few times. The chain uses TRBV2 and TRBJ1-4; 7 nucleotides align to TRBD1. J gave up 7 bases and V 4 bases, and 3 bases lay outside the gene matches. In germline, CDR1 is SNHLY, CDR2 FYNNEI. The CDR3 sequence is 13 residues long. CDR3 sequence (DNA): TGTGCCAGCAGTGGGACAGGATTTGAAAAACTGTTTTTT. Protein sequence: CASSGTGFEKLFF.

This clone was counted between two and nine times. The chain uses TRBV10-3 and TRBJ1-4; D gene unclear. The germline V and J ends were trimmed by 10 bases and 8 bases, with 11 bases remaining between them. CDR1 and CDR2 from the germline V gene are ENHRY and SYGVKD. This CDR3 region has 11 residues. Here the CDR3 DNA reads TGTGCCACGGGTACGAGGGAAAAACTGTTTTTT. The encoded protein is CATGTREKLFF.

The chain has TRBV6-5 and TRBJ2-7; 9 bases fit TRBD1. V lost 10 bases to trimming and J lost 7 bases; unmatched junction nucleotides: 14. This CDR3 contains 14 residues. Germline loops: CDR1 MNHEY, CDR2 SVGAGI. CDR3 nucleotides: TGTGCCACCGGTAACCGGGACAGGGTTGGGGAGCAGTACTTC. Its translation: CATGNRDRVGEQYF.

The CDR3 region is CASSSQLAGGSWGETQYF. The CDR3 nucleotides are TGTGCCAGTAGTTCCCAACTAGCGGGAGGGAGCTGGGGAGAGACCCAGTACTTC. The chain recombines TRBV19 with TRBJ2-5; the match to TRBD2 covers 13 bases. The trim removed 5 bases at V and 4 bases at J, leaving 13 bases unmatched. CDR1 and CDR2 from the germline V gene are LNHDA and SQIVND (reference sequence). The CDR3 consists of 18 residues.

This chain connects TRBV27 to TRBJ2-5, with 11 bases aligning to TRBD1. The CDR3 length is 16 residues. CDR1 and CDR2 (germline): MNHEY, SMNVEV (reference sequence). J lost 5 bases, V lost 1 base, and 6 bases had no gene match. CDR3 coding DNA: TGTGCCAGCAGTTTATGGGGACAGGGGGGTAGTGAGACCCAGTACTTC. Amino acids: CASSLWGQGGSETQYF.

J is TRBJ2-1 and V is TRBV7-2; 10 nucleotides line up with TRBD2. The germline V gene encodes CDR1 SGHTA and CDR2 FQGNSA. Trimming cost V 6 bases and J 6 bases; bases outside gene matches: 11. The CDR3 loop spans 16 amino acids. The CDR3 DNA is TGTGCCAGCAGTTCTTGGGCTAGCGGGAGTCGCAATGAGCAGTTCTTC. Protein product: CASSSWASGSRNEQFF.

V and J are TRBV19 and TRBJ1-2; D gene unclear. The germline V and J ends were trimmed by 4 bases and 1 base, with 7 bases remaining between them. The CDR3 is made up of 13 amino acids. CDR1 and CDR2 from the germline V gene are LNHDA and SQIVND (reference sequence). CDR3 amino acids: CASSKEINYGYTF. The CDR3 DNA follows: TGTGCCAGTAGTAAGGAGATTAACTATGGCTACACCTTC.

The chain is built from TRBV7-9 and TRBJ1-4; no firm D call. The germline V gene encodes CDR1 SEHNR and CDR2 FQNEAQ (reference sequence). CDR3 length: 12 amino acids. V lost 3 bases, J lost 15 bases, and 14 bases lay in between. CDR3 protein: CASSLSSGLVFF. The CDR3, as DNA: TGTGCCAGCAGCTTGAGTTCGGGATTGGTGTTTTTT.

This chain links TRBV6-6 with TRBJ1-1; 7 nucleotides line up with TRBD1. The CDR3 consists of 16 residues. Germline CDR1 is MNHNY and CDR2 is SVGAGI (reference sequence). V trimming: 4 bases; J trimming: 6 bases; junction bases outside the gene matches: 14. The CDR3 protein is CASSSPVPGGVAEAFF. In DNA form, the CDR3 reads TGTGCCAGCAGTTCCCCAGTGCCAGGGGGAGTAGCTGAAGCTTTCTTT.

This chain connects TRBV6-6 to TRBJ1-4; 8 nucleotides match TRBD1. The CDR3 contains 16 residues. Germline trimming cut 7 bases from V and 1 base from J; bases unmatched to any gene: 8. Germline values: CDR1 MNHNY, CDR2 SVGAGI (reference sequence). CDR3 DNA: TGTGCCAGCACAGGGGGCTATGTTAGAACTAATGAAAAACTGTTTTTT. Protein product: CASTGGYVRTNEKLFF.

The sample holds many counts of this clone. The chain has TRBV11-1 and TRBJ1-3; D might be TRBD1 (5 bases). From germline, CDR1 is SGHAT and CDR2 FQDESV (reference sequence). V was trimmed by 6 bases and J by 0 bases, leaving 15 bases between them. The CDR3 spans 16 residues. CDR3 sequence reads: CASRPGGSSSGNTIYF. In nucleotides, the CDR3 is TGTGCCAGCAGGCCGGGGGGTTCCTCCTCTGGAAACACCATATATTTT.

CDR3 residues: CASSPIGTRMNTEAFF. The DNA for the CDR3 is TGTGCCAGCTCACCCATAGGGACACGCATGAACACTGAAGCTTTCTTT. The chain carries TRBV18 and TRBJ1-1; perhaps TRBD1 as D (6 bases). The germline V and J ends were trimmed by 3 bases and 0 bases, with 14 bases remaining between them. The CDR3 spans 16 residues. Germline CDR1 KGHSH, CDR2 LQKENI.

The chain couples TRBV28 to TRBJ1-2, with D unclear. Germline V lookup: CDR1 MDHEN, CDR2 SYDVKM. Between the trimmed V and J ends, which lost 1 base and 8 bases, there was a span of 20 bases. The CDR3 is 16 residues long. CDR3 DNA: TGTGCCAGCAGTTTATTCTGGGGAGGTGAACGAGAGGGCTACACCTTC. This sequence encodes CASSLFWGGEREGYTF.

The chain recombines TRBV3-1 (or the pseudogene TRBV3-2) with TRBJ2-7; 8 bases align to TRBD1. The CDR3 extends over 14 amino acids. J lost 1 base, V lost 5 bases, and 4 bases had no gene match. Germline V lookup: CDR1 LGHDT, CDR2 YNNKEL (reference sequence). CDR3 sequence reads: CASSLTGVSYEQYF. CDR3 coding DNA: TGTGCCAGCAGCTTGACAGGGGTATCCTACGAGCAGTACTTC.

The chain combines TRBV7-7 with TRBJ2-2; the D gene is possibly TRBD2 (7 bases). This CDR3 has 16 residues. The V gene's germline CDR1 is SSHAT and CDR2 FNYEAQ (reference sequence). V dropped 2 bases and J dropped 4 bases, with 14 bases sitting between them. This CDR3 reads CASSLYQGRGTGELFF. In DNA form, the CDR3 reads TGTGCCAGCAGCTTATACCAGGGGAGGGGCACCGGGGAGCTGTTTTTT.

The chain uses TRBV28 and TRBJ2-7, with 11 bases fitting TRBD2. V was pared by 7 bases and J by 0 bases, with 2 bases of the junction left unmatched. Germline V gene data show CDR1 as MDHEN and CDR2 as SYDVKM. This CDR3 is 14 amino acids long. This CDR3 reads CASTLAGGSYEQYF. CDR3 DNA: TGTGCCAGCACCCTAGCGGGAGGCTCCTACGAGCAGTACTTC.

The chain has TRBV6-5 and TRBJ2-7; possibly TRBD2 for D (6 bases). This CDR3 is 13 amino acids long. The V end was cut by 2 bases, the J end by 1 base, with 6 bases between. Looked up from germline, CDR1 is MNHEY and CDR2 is SVGAGI. The CDR3 sequence: CASSYGTSYEQYF. Here the CDR3 DNA reads TGTGCCAGCAGTTACGGGACTTCCTACGAGCAGTACTTC.

The V gene is TRBV7-9, the J gene TRBJ2-7, with 7 bases fitting TRBD2. This CDR3 comprises 13 residues. Germline values: CDR1 SEHNR, CDR2 FQNEAQ (reference sequence). V dropped 4 bases and J dropped 7; count of bases not matched to a gene: 7. The CDR3 DNA reads as TGTGCCAGCAGCTCGACAGCGGGATCAGAGCAGTACTTC. This translates into CASSSTAGSEQYF.

The chain joins TRBV27 to TRBJ1-5, with D perhaps TRBD1 (5 bases). Deletions cut 3 bases from V and 8 bases from J, with 11 bases between. The CDR3 extends over 13 amino acids. Germline values: CDR1 MNHEY, CDR2 SMNVEV (reference sequence). CDR3 sequence: CASSLWGGKPQHF. For the CDR3, the DNA is TGTGCCAGCAGTTTGTGGGGGGGTAAGCCCCAGCATTTT.

The V and J genes are TRBV18 and TRBJ2-3; 8 bases are a match to TRBD1. With V trimmed by 3 bases and J by 2 bases, 7 bases remained unmatched. The CDR3 is 16 amino acids. Germline V CDR1 and CDR2: KGHSH, LQKENI. CDR3 in DNA: TGTGCCAGCTCACCGGGACAGGATCCCCTCACAGATACGCAGTATTTT. Translated: CASSPGQDPLTDTQYF. Full variable domain (missing parts from reference TRBV18 and TRBJ2-3): NAGVMQNPRHLVRRRGQEARLRCSPMKGHSHVYWYRQLPEEGLKFMVYLQKENIIDESGMPKERFSAEFPKEGPSILRIQQVVRGDSAAYFCASSPGQDPLTDTQYFGPGTRLTVL.